The 23 T cell receptor beta chains below all came from one sample that was sequenced in a study of CD4+ T cells in melanoma. TCRdb keeps only in-frame clones here, not all; method: immunoSEQ multiplex PCR. Among 110,000 to 150,000 clones listed, around 90% were seen once. These receptors came from a human donor with melanoma.

The chain recombines TRBV9 with TRBJ2-1, with D maybe TRBD2 (7 bases). Trimming took 7 bases from V and 6 from J, leaving 14 bases between them. Germline V lookup: CDR1 SGDLS, CDR2 YYNGEE. CDR3 size: 13 residues. The CDR3 is CASGGGRLNEQFF. The DNA for the CDR3 is TGTGCCAGCGGGGGGGGCCGTCTCAATGAGCAGTTCTTC.

J is TRBJ1-1 and V is TRBV5-1; tentative D call: TRBD1 (6 bases). V gave up 6 bases and J gave up 5 bases, with 20 bases separating them. The germline V gene encodes CDR1 SGHRS and CDR2 YFSETQ. The CDR3 sequence is 15 residues long. CDR3 in amino acids: CASTWGAGAGTEAFF. The CDR3 DNA is TGCGCCAGCACCTGGGGAGCGGGGGCCGGGACTGAAGCTTTCTTT.

This chain's CDR3 is CASSTRTGNYEQFF. DNA of the CDR3: TGTGCCAGCAGCACTAGGACAGGGAACTATGAGCAGTTCTTC. V gene TRBV9 combines with J gene TRBJ2-1; 8 bases agree with TRBD1. V lost 4 bases to trimming and J lost 8 bases; unmatched junction nucleotides: 8. Germline CDR1 and CDR2: SGDLS and YYNGEE. This CDR3 has 14 amino acids. The entire variable domain, with the rest obtained from reference TRBV9 and TRBJ2-1, is as follows: DSGVTQTPKHLITATGQRVTLRCSPRSGDLSVYWYQQSLDQGLQFLIQYYNGEERAKGNILERFSAQQFPDLHSELNLSSLELGDSALYFCASSTRTGNYEQFFGPGTRLTVL.

V is TRBV2 and J is TRBJ2-3, with no clear D. The CDR3 extends over 14 amino acids. Per germline, CDR1 SNHLY and CDR2 FYNNEI. The V gene lost 2 bases and the J gene lost 0 bases, with 6 bases spanning the gap. This chain's CDR3 is CASSERVSTDTQYF. The CDR3 region has the DNA TGTGCCAGCAGTGAACGGGTTAGCACAGATACGCAGTATTTT.

The V call is TRBV15, the J call TRBJ2-3; no reliable D call. Trimming shortened V by 1 base and J by 6 bases, and 14 bases separated the two germline ends. This CDR3 has 15 residues. Germline V lookup: CDR1 LNHNV, CDR2 YYDKDF (reference sequence). The CDR3 region is CATSRGLQLQDTQYF. The CDR3 DNA follows: TGTGCCACCAGCAGAGGACTGCAACTACAGGATACGCAGTATTTT.

The rearrangement joins TRBV30 to TRBJ1-3, with 8 bases lining up with TRBD1. CDR3 length equals 13 residues. V trimming: 4 bases; J trimming: 8 bases; junction bases outside the gene matches: 7. Germline V gene data show CDR1 as GTSNPN and CDR2 as SVGIG (reference sequence). The CDR3 DNA sequence: TGTGCCTGGAAAGGACAGGGTGTGGACACCATATATTTT. It translates to CAWKGQGVDTIYF.

This chain joins TRBV7-2 and TRBJ2-2, with D perhaps matching TRBD2 (6 bases). CDR1 is SGHTA and CDR2 is FQGNSA in the germline V gene. The length of the CDR3 is 16 residues. V shed 4 bases and J shed 4 bases, with 16 bases lying between them. CDR3 sequence (DNA): TGTGCCAGCAGCTCGACCGGGACTCGGAGCACCGGGGAGCTGTTTTTT. It specifies CASSSTGTRSTGELFF.

The rearrangement uses TRBV18 and TRBJ2-3, with 9 bases matching TRBD1. The germline V gene encodes CDR1 KGHSH and CDR2 LQKENI. Unmatched junction bases numbered 2, after V lost 0 bases and J lost 4 bases. The length of the CDR3 is 15 residues. CDR3 nucleotide sequence: TGTGCCAGCTCACCACCGGGACAGGGCTCAGATACGCAGTATTTT. Residues: CASSPPGQGSDTQYF. The full variable domain, rest sourced from reference TRBV18 and TRBJ2-3, is NAGVMQNPRHLVRRRGQEARLRCSPMKGHSHVYWYRQLPEEGLKFMVYLQKENIIDESGMPKERFSAEFPKEGPSILRIQQVVRGDSAAYFCASSPPGQGSDTQYFGPGTRLTVL.

J is TRBJ1-3 and V is TRBV5-6; D uncertain. Trimming pared 9 bases from V and 0 bases from J, leaving 13 bases between. Germline CDR1 reads SGHDT; CDR2 reads YYEEEE. There are 14 residues in the CDR3. CDR3 protein: CATSSAFSGNTIYF. The CDR3 nucleotides read TGTGCCACGTCCTCTGCTTTCTCTGGAAACACCATATATTTT. The full variable domain, completed using reference TRBV5-6 and TRBJ1-3, is DAGVTQSPTHLIKTRGQQVTLRCSPKSGHDTVSWYQQALGQGPQFIFQYYEEEERQRGNFPDRFSGHQFPNYSSELNVNALLLGDSALYLCATSSAFSGNTIYFGEGSWLTVV.

The genes are TRBV9 and TRBJ2-7; the match to TRBD1 covers 8 bases. V dropped 0 bases and J dropped 3; count of bases not matched to a gene: 5. The germline V gene encodes CDR1 SGDLS and CDR2 YYNGEE. There are 15 residues in the CDR3. The CDR3 protein is CASSVGGDRGYEQYF. CDR3 DNA: TGTGCCAGCAGCGTAGGGGGCGACAGGGGCTACGAGCAGTACTTC.

The chain is built from TRBV21-1 and TRBJ1-5; the table's D gene call, TRBD1, was not cross checked with the DNA. TRBV21-1 is shown as a pseudogene. CDR3 size: 17 residues. CDR3 sequence reads: CASSCRLRDRGHQPQHF. CDR3 bases: TGTGCCAGCAGCTGTCGCCTCCGGGACAGGGGACATCAGCCCCAGCATTTT.

For the CDR3, the DNA is TGTGCCAGCAGTTTGGACGGCAGGCAGACCGGGGAGCTGTTTTTT. Amino acid sequence: CASSLDGRQTGELFF. The chain carries TRBV27 and TRBJ2-2; D not certain. The germline gives CDR1 MNHEY, CDR2 SMNVEV (reference sequence). The CDR3 sequence is 15 residues long. Between the trimmed V and J ends, which lost 3 bases and 5 bases, there was a span of 13 bases.

This CDR3 is CASSQDFRGLGETQYF. In DNA, the CDR3 is TGCGCCAGCAGCCAAGATTTCCGGGGGCTCGGAGAGACCCAGTACTTC. The V call is TRBV4-1, the J call TRBJ2-5; perhaps D is TRBD1 or TRBD2 (6 bases each). V was cut by 0 bases and J by 4 bases, with 15 bases left in between. Germline-derived CDR1 and CDR2 are MGHRA and YSYEKL. This CDR3 spans 16 amino acids.

CDR3 sequence (DNA): TGTGCCAGCAGCCCCGGACTAGCGGGAACAGCCAAAAACATTCAGTACTTC. It translates to CASSPGLAGTAKNIQYF. V gene TRBV5-4 combines with J gene TRBJ2-4; TRBD2 matches 12 bases. Germline trimming cut 4 bases from V and 0 bases from J; bases unmatched to any gene: 5. Germline V lookup: CDR1 SGHNT, CDR2 YYREEE (reference sequence). The CDR3 is 17 residues long.

This clone was seen only once. The DNA of the CDR3 is TGTGCCAGCAGCTTACGCCAACTAGCGGGGGGGCTATCGCGCGGGGAGCTGTTTTTT. It codes for CASSLRQLAGGLSRGELFF. The rearrangement uses TRBV7-9 and TRBJ2-2; 13 bases are a match to TRBD2. V trimming: 2 bases; J trimming: 7 bases; junction bases outside the gene matches: 13. CDR1 is SEHNR and CDR2 is FQNEAQ in the germline V gene (reference sequence). CDR3 size: 19 residues. Supplemented by reference TRBV7-9 and TRBJ2-2, the full variable domain reads DTGVSQNPRHKITKRGQNVTFRCDPISEHNRLYWYRQTLGQGPEFLTYFQNEAQLEKSRLLSDRFSAERPKGSFSTLEIQRTEQGDSAMYLCASSLRQLAGGLSRGELFFGEGSRLTVL.

The chain carries TRBV5-4 and TRBJ1-4; maybe TRBD1 (6 bases). CDR3 length: 14 amino acids. CDR1 and CDR2 (germline): SGHNT, YYREEE (reference sequence). V lost 6 bases and J lost 7, with 16 bases in between. For the CDR3, the DNA is TGTGCCAGCACCAATACAGGGATTGGTGAAAAACTGTTTTTT. Protein: CASTNTGIGEKLFF.

V gene TRBV7-3 combines with J gene TRBJ2-7; 10 bases are shared with TRBD1. V lost 5 bases to trimming and J lost 2 bases; unmatched junction nucleotides: 3. The CDR3 extends over 14 amino acids. Germline assignment: CDR1 SGHTA and CDR2 FQGTGA. The CDR3: CASSPGQGTYEQYF. DNA of the CDR3: TGTGCCAGCAGCCCGGGACAGGGGACCTACGAGCAGTACTTC.

This rearrangement joins TRBV19 to TRBJ1-5; D remains unclear. Germline CDR1 LNHDA, CDR2 SQIVND (reference sequence). The CDR3 has 15 amino acids. V gave up 5 bases and J gave up 7 bases, with 18 bases separating them. CDR3 DNA sequence: TGTGCCAGTAGTGGTAGTTTCGGGGTGGGACAGCCCCAGCATTTT. Translating gives CASSGSFGVGQPQHF. Looking up the rest from reference TRBV19 and TRBJ1-5 gives the full variable domain: DGGITQSPKYLFRKEGQNVTLSCEQNLNHDAMYWYRQDPGQGLRLIYYSQIVNDFQKGDIAEGYSVSREKKESFPLTVTSAQKNPTAFYLCASSGSFGVGQPQHFGDGTRLSIL.

The V call is TRBV19, the J call TRBJ2-3; D possibly corresponds to TRBD1 (6 bases). Trimming took off 10 bases at V and 6 bases at J, with 17 bases between the two ends. The CDR3 is 13 residues long. In germline, CDR1 is LNHDA, CDR2 SQIVND (reference sequence). CDR3 residues: CATRGFGADTQYF. CDR3 in DNA: TGTGCCACAAGGGGGTTTGGGGCGGATACGCAGTATTTT.

The rearrangement joins TRBV27 to TRBJ1-6; 7 nucleotides line up with TRBD1. CDR1 MNHEY and CDR2 SMNVEV come from the germline V gene (reference sequence). The CDR3 runs 16 residues. V trimming: 5 bases; J trimming: 10 bases; junction bases outside the gene matches: 14. The CDR3 DNA is TGTGCCAGCAGTCGAATAGGACAGGTTTTCAGATCACCCCTCCACTTT. This gives the protein CASSRIGQVFRSPLHF.

The CDR3 DNA is TGTGCCAGCACCGGACAGGGGAATCAGCCCCAGCATTTT. Translated: CASTGQGNQPQHF. This chain links TRBV6-1 with TRBJ1-5, with 9 bases fitting TRBD1. CDR1 and CDR2 (germline): MNHNS, SASEGT. The CDR3 consists of 13 residues. V shed 7 bases, J shed 4 bases, and the junction held 2 bases outside the gene matches.

The gene calls are TRBV5-1 and TRBJ1-2, with TRBD1 as a possible D gene (5 bases). Germline lookup yields CDR1 SGHRS and CDR2 YFSETQ. Trimming left V 4 bases short and J 3 bases short, with 16 bases between. This CDR3 is built from 15 residues. The CDR3 spells CASSPKTGGDYGYTF. CDR3 bases: TGCGCCAGCAGCCCCAAGACGGGGGGAGACTATGGCTACACCTTC.

J is TRBJ2-1 and V is TRBV18; no clear D. This CDR3 region has 16 residues. The germline V and J ends were trimmed by 2 bases and 5 bases, with 16 bases remaining between them. CDR1 KGHSH and CDR2 LQKENI come from the germline V gene. The CDR3: CASSPVVGSKNNEQFF. The CDR3 DNA reads TGTGCCAGCTCACCAGTTGTCGGGTCGAAAAACAATGAGCAGTTCTTC.